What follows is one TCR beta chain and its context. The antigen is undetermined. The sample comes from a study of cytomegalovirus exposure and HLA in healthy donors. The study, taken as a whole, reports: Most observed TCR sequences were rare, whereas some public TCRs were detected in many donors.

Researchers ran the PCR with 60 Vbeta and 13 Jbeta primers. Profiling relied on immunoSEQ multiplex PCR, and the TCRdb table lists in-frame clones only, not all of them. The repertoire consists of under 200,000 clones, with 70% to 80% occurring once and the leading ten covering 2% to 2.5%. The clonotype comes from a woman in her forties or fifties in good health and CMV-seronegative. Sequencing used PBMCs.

The CDR3 is CASSPPPGRQGWETQYF. Here the CDR3 DNA reads TGTGCCAGCTCACCACCCCCCGGACGACAGGGTTGGGAGACCCAGTACTTC. V is TRBV18 and J is TRBJ2-5; TRBD1 matches 7 bases. The CDR3 is 17 amino acids. Trimming at V came to 0 bases and at J to 5 bases, leaving 12 bases not matched to a gene. CDR1 is KGHSH, CDR2 LQKENI, per germline.